This T cell receptor beta chain is drawn from a study of molecular identifiers for immune sequencing clone quantification. One entry per CDR3 protein, called by TCRdb with MiXCR from the PCR reads. The data hold about 97,000 distinct CDR3 sequences, with more than 20% observed a single time. Germline V gives CDR1 SGHVS, CDR2 FNYEAQ. The CDR3 extends over 13 amino acids. V shed 0 bases and J shed 11 bases, with 14 bases lying between them. The sequence came from a human donor in good health. Some libraries in this study had Jurkat cell RNA spiked in. The chain recombines TRBV7-6 with TRBJ2-7, with D unresolved. The specimen sequenced was naive CD8+ T cells from blood, with Jurkat cell RNA spiked in. Sample subset: FACS-sorted CD8+CD4-CCR7+CD45RA+ naive T cells. The CDR3 sequence: CASSLAVDDLKYF. For the CDR3, the DNA is TGTGCCAGCAGCTTAGCGGTAGACGACTTGAAGTACTTC.